This T cell receptor (beta chain) was profiled in a study of a mutant IDH1 vaccine in newly diagnosed glioma. With 4 bases removed from V and 1 base from J, the gap between germline ends came to 14 bases. The CDR3 sequence is 16 residues long. Per germline, CDR1 SGHNT and CDR2 YYREEE (reference sequence). The method was immunoSEQ multiplex PCR; TCRdb's version includes in-frame clones alone and lacks a portion of them. The table lists roughly 48,000 clones, 76% of them singletons. In its sample, this clone was seen a few times. Its antigen is as yet unknown. Time point denoted: week 35, safety follow-up. Every vaccine dose comprised 300 ug of mutant IDH1 20-mer peptide plus topical imiquimod.

Sequenced material: PBMCs, taken from a glioma patient whose treatment included an IDH1 peptide vaccine. This TCR was sampled from a man aged 35 to 55 with glioma. The chain combines TRBV5-4 with TRBJ1-4; a weak D match, TRBD1 (5 bases). The CDR3 DNA reads TGTGCCAGCAGCCAGGACATATCTGTAACTAATGAAAAACTGTTTTTT. It specifies CASSQDISVTNEKLFF.